This TCR beta chain was obtained from a study of T-cell reconstitution after alpha-beta-depleted transplantation in children. As it was prepared, the TCRbeta library received unique molecular identifiers. TCRdb re-analysed the PCR reads in MiXCR, keeping a single row per CDR3 protein. This sample carries 450,000 to 600,000 distinct CDR3 sequences, approximately 20% of them seen once, and the ten largest clones take around 3.3%. This clonotype was observed a few times. The CDR3 is 14 amino acids. The germline gives CDR1 SEHNR, CDR2 FQNEAQ (reference sequence). The V and J ends lost 8 bases and 0 bases, in that order; junction bases with no gene match: 4.

The TCR was taken from a human donor who donated a stem cell graft to a child with acute lymphoblastic leukemia. This rearrangement joins TRBV7-9 to TRBJ2-1, with 7 bases fitting TRBD1. The sample in question was PBMCs from the stem cell graft donor, obtained from the stem cell graft. CDR3 sequence reads: CASGQASSYNEQFF. The CDR3 nucleotides read TGTGCCAGCGGACAGGCGAGCTCCTACAATGAGCAGTTCTTC. The full variable domain, completed using reference TRBV7-9 and TRBJ2-1, is DTGVSQNPRHKITKRGQNVTFRCDPISEHNRLYWYRQTLGQGPEFLTYFQNEAQLEKSRLLSDRFSAERPKGSFSTLEIQRTEQGDSAMYLCASGQASSYNEQFFGPGTRLTVL.